The rows below give T cell receptor beta chains drawn from one sample of a study of cytomegalovirus exposure and HLA in healthy donors. This table comes from immunoSEQ multiplex PCR, and its TCRdb copy is limited to in-frame clones, with some not included. The sample shows about 180,000 clones, over 75% of them seen only once. What was sequenced was PBMCs. These TCRs come from a man aged 60-69 years in good health and CMV-seronegative. The CDR3 runs from the conserved cysteine through the conserved F or W. The order of the fields is clone size, D gene, V gene, J gene, CDR3 protein, CDR3 DNA. A D gene is named only where the DNA matches it firmly. Expanded clones get a size class; other rows say once, few or many, or leave the size out.

>NA|NA|TRBV19|TRBJ1-5
CASAEGQPQHF
TGTGCCAGTGCCGAGGGACAGCCCCAGCATTTT
>NA|TRBD1|TRBV27|TRBJ1-2
CASSLRVQGTQNGYTF
TGTGCCAGCAGTTTACGGGTACAGGGGACCCAAAATGGCTACACCTTC
>NA|NA|TRBV19|TRBJ1-5
CASSPGPNQPQHF
TGTGCCAGTAGTCCTGGGCCCAATCAGCCCCAGCATTTT
>NA|NA|TRBV6-6|TRBJ2-5
CASSYRGQETQYF
TGTGCCAGCAGTTATAGAGGACAAGAGACCCAGTACTTC
>NA|NA|TRBV19|TRBJ1-5
CASSGTLSVGQPQHF
TGTGCCAGTAGTGGGACACTATCGGTGGGTCAGCCCCAGCATTTT
>NA|NA|TRBV7-9|TRBJ1-1
CASSAIRDTEAFF
TGTGCCAGCAGCGCAATCCGGGACACTGAAGCTTTCTTT
>NA|NA|TRBV5-1|TRBJ2-4
CASRQGAGNIQYF
TGCGCCAGCAGACAGGGTGCCGGGAACATTCAGTACTTC
>NA|TRBD1|TRBV7-2|TRBJ1-1
CASSTRTGGAEAFF
TGTGCCAGCAGCACTAGGACAGGGGGCGCGGAAGCTTTCTTT
>NA|NA|TRBV29-1|TRBJ2-2
CSVPLANTGELFF
TGCAGCGTTCCCCTAGCGAACACCGGGGAGCTGTTTTTT
>once|NA|TRBV19|TRBJ2-7
CATSYTTARIDEQYF
TGTGCCACCTCATATACCACCGCCAGGATCGACGAGCAGTACTTC
>NA|TRBD1|TRBV5-4|TRBJ2-5
CASSGTGGETQYF
TGTGCCAGCAGCGGGACAGGGGGAGAGACCCAGTACTTC